The subject of this entry is one T cell receptor (beta chain). What it binds is not known. Primers included in the PCR were 60 Vbeta and 13 Jbeta primers. Sequencing used immunoSEQ multiplex PCR; TCRdb keeps in-frame clones, though not all of them. Recorded for this sample: under 65,000 clones. The data originate from a study of cytomegalovirus exposure and HLA in healthy donors. Study details: Unique TCRs numbering about 85 million, obtained from HLA-typed donors, made up an early data release.

Notes on the study in general: There were under 200 TCR beta chains listed as cytomegalovirus-associated. Being productive about 87% or about 30% of the time was typical of most TCR beta V segments in an earlier analysis.

Germline CDR1 is LNHNV and CDR2 is YYDKDF (reference sequence). This CDR3 spans 18 amino acids. Trimming took 5 bases from V and 0 from J; bases not matched to a gene: 15. Each donor was nominally healthy when sampled (though unrecorded immune exposures were likely). V usage is TRBV15 and J usage is TRBJ2-7, with TRBD2 identical over 8 bases. What was sequenced was PBMCs. The sequence was obtained from a woman aged 35 to 49 in good health and CMV-seronegative. The CDR3 sequence: CATSAPASGLPSSYEQYF. The DNA of the CDR3 is TGTGCCACCAGCGCGCCGGCTAGCGGGCTACCCAGCTCCTACGAGCAGTACTTC.